The 17 T cell receptor beta chains in this list originate from one sample, sequenced in a study of OX40 agonist ivuxolimab in advanced cancers. The data were produced by immunoSEQ multiplex PCR, yet TCRdb's version contains in-frame clones alone and is incomplete. This table holds around 56,000 clones, about four fifths found once. The specimen comprised CD4+ or CD8+ T cells sorted from blood, sampled in a trial of the OX40 agonist ivuxolimab. The receptors were sampled from an adult with an advanced solid tumor such as melanoma, head and neck, liver or kidney cancer.

J is TRBJ1-2 and V is TRBV28, with D uncertain. Looked up from germline, CDR1 is MDHEN and CDR2 is SYDVKM. Trimming removed 8 bases from V and 3 bases from J, with 16 bases in between. The CDR3 has 14 residues. Written as DNA, the CDR3 is TGTGCCAGCCTCACGTTTGGTGGGGACTATGGCTACACCTTC. It specifies CASLTFGGDYGYTF.

This chain joins TRBV5-8 and TRBJ1-2, with 9 bases lining up with TRBD1. Germline CDR1 and CDR2: SGHTS and YDEGEE. This CDR3 has 16 residues. V lost 0 bases and J lost 1; bases outside the gene matches: 4. The CDR3 here is CASSLAGTGINYGYTF. As DNA, the CDR3 is TGTGCCAGCAGCTTGGCCGGGACAGGGATTAACTATGGCTACACCTTC.

The chain couples TRBV1 to TRBJ2-5; TRBD2, the table's D call, lacks a check against the DNA. TRBV1 constitutes a pseudogene. This CDR3 contains 14 residues. The CDR3 sequence is CTSSQSLAMETQYF. The DNA for the CDR3 is TGCACCAGCAGCCAGTCGCTAGCGATGGAGACCCAGTACTTC.

The CDR3 nucleotides are TGTGCCAGCAGTCCCCGGCCAGACAATGAGCAGTTCTTC. The encoded protein is CASSPRPDNEQFF. The J gene is TRBJ2-1, the V gene TRBV6-4; unclear D gene. CDR3 length equals 13 residues. The germline V gene has CDR1 MRHNA and CDR2 SNTAGT. The V end lost 5 bases, the J end lost 5 bases, and 10 bases lay between the germline ends.

This clone was seen a handful of times. This chain uses TRBV28 with TRBJ1-6, with a weak D call TRBD1 (5 bases). The CDR3 sequence is 12 residues long. The V gene lost 3 bases and the J gene lost 14 bases, with 11 bases spanning the gap. Germline V gene lookup returns CDR1 MDHEN and CDR2 SYDVKM. Here the CDR3 DNA reads TGTGCCAGCAGTTTGGAGGGGTGGGCCCTCCACTTT. It is translated as CASSLEGWALHF.

The J gene is TRBJ2-5, the V gene TRBV19; TRBD1 aligns across 8 bases. Germline V lookup: CDR1 LNHDA, CDR2 SQIVND (reference sequence). The trim removed 4 bases at V and 4 bases at J, leaving 8 bases unmatched. The CDR3 is 15 residues long. This CDR3 reads CASSTNRGKLETQYF. The CDR3 nucleotides are TGTGCCAGTAGTACCAACAGGGGGAAGTTAGAGACCCAGTACTTC.

This chain joins TRBV27 and TRBJ2-2, with D maybe TRBD2 (6 bases). V was shortened by 7 bases and J by 6 bases, with 6 bases between the two germline ends. CDR3 length equals 11 residues. The V gene's germline CDR1 is MNHEY and CDR2 SMNVEV (reference sequence). CDR3 coding DNA: TGTGCCAGCACGGGGGCCGGGGAGCTGTTTTTT. Translation: CASTGAGELFF.

This clone has a single count. This rearrangement joins TRBV18 to TRBJ1-1; D may be TRBD1 (5 bases). V was shortened by 3 bases and J by 5 bases, with 16 bases between the two germline ends. CDR3 length: 15 residues. Germline-derived CDR1 and CDR2 are KGHSH and LQKENI. As DNA, the CDR3 is TGTGCCAGCTCACCGTCAGGGCTATCAGGGACTGAAGCTTTCTTT. It is translated as CASSPSGLSGTEAFF.

This chain uses TRBV5-4 with TRBJ2-5; 10 nucleotides line up with TRBD2. The J call is uncertain, as TRBJ2-7 better fits the DNA end. CDR1 and CDR2 (germline): SGHNT, YYREEE (reference sequence). The CDR3 has 14 residues. CDR3 in amino acids: CASSNSGRLYEQYF. In nucleotides, the CDR3 is TGTGCCAGCAGCAATAGCGGGAGGCTCTACGAGCAGTACTTC.

The chain is built from TRBV7-9 and TRBJ2-2; TRBD1 might be the D (5 bases). The V gene's germline CDR1 is SEHNR and CDR2 FQNEAQ (reference sequence). Trimming removed 3 bases at V and 0 bases at J, with 11 bases between. The CDR3 has 16 residues. CDR3 protein: CASSFGGAANTGELFF. CDR3 nucleotide sequence: TGTGCCAGCAGCTTCGGTGGGGCAGCGAACACCGGGGAGCTGTTTTTT.

This chain links TRBV30 with TRBJ1-5; D is ambiguous. CDR3 length: 13 residues. Trimming shortened V by 6 bases and J by 3 bases, and 12 bases separated the two germline ends. Germline V gene sequence: CDR1 GTSNPN, CDR2 SVGIG (reference sequence). The CDR3 reads CACSLDANQPQHF. The CDR3 DNA follows: TGTGCCTGCTCCCTGGATGCCAATCAGCCCCAGCATTTT.

The chain links TRBV18 to TRBJ1-1; no clear D gene. Germline CDR1 is KGHSH and CDR2 is LQKENI. The CDR3 contains 13 residues. Trimming stripped 6 bases from V and 4 bases from J, with 12 bases between. The CDR3 region is CASSLPIRTEAFF. CDR3 DNA: TGTGCCAGCTCCCTGCCGATCCGCACTGAAGCTTTCTTT.

This sequence joins TRBV5-1 and TRBJ2-2; D is undetermined. Trimming cost V 4 bases and J 4 bases, with 11 bases left between them. CDR3 length: 14 amino acids. CDR1 and CDR2 from the germline V gene are SGHRS and YFSETQ. Written as DNA, the CDR3 is TGCGCCAGCAGCCCCCGTCGGCCCACCGGGGAGCTGTTTTTT. As protein: CASSPRRPTGELFF.

The chain recombines TRBV19 with TRBJ1-2; D gene uncertain. Per germline, CDR1 LNHDA and CDR2 SQIVND (reference sequence). V was cut by 4 bases and J by 4 bases, with 4 bases left in between. The CDR3 is 11 amino acids. CDR3 bases: TGTGCCAGTAGTAGGACCTATGGCTACACCTTC. It translates to CASSRTYGYTF.

The rearrangement links TRBV7-9 to TRBJ2-3, with 11 bases identical to TRBD2. This CDR3 has 15 amino acids. The junction had 8 bases not matched to a gene; V was cut back by 10 bases and J by 2 bases. The germline gives CDR1 SEHNR, CDR2 FQNEAQ (reference sequence). The CDR3 DNA reads TGTGCCACCCCGACTAGCGGGGAGGTCACAGATACGCAGTATTTT. This encodes CATPTSGEVTDTQYF.

The CDR3 region is CASRQGGTEAFF. Here the CDR3 DNA reads TGTGCCAGCAGACAGGGAGGCACTGAAGCTTTCTTT. The chain uses TRBV2 and TRBJ1-1; perhaps TRBD1 as D (6 bases). V lost 6 bases and J lost 4, with 9 bases in between. The CDR3 loop spans 12 amino acids. Germline lookup yields CDR1 SNHLY and CDR2 FYNNEI.

The DNA for the CDR3 is TGTGCCAGCAGTCTACCCCTAGCCTACGAGCAGTACTTC. Protein: CASSLPLAYEQYF. The J gene is TRBJ2-7, the V gene TRBV2, with D hard to call. Germline loops: CDR1 SNHLY, CDR2 FYNNEI. Trimming took off 5 bases at V and 2 bases at J, with 10 bases between the two ends. This CDR3 has 13 amino acids.